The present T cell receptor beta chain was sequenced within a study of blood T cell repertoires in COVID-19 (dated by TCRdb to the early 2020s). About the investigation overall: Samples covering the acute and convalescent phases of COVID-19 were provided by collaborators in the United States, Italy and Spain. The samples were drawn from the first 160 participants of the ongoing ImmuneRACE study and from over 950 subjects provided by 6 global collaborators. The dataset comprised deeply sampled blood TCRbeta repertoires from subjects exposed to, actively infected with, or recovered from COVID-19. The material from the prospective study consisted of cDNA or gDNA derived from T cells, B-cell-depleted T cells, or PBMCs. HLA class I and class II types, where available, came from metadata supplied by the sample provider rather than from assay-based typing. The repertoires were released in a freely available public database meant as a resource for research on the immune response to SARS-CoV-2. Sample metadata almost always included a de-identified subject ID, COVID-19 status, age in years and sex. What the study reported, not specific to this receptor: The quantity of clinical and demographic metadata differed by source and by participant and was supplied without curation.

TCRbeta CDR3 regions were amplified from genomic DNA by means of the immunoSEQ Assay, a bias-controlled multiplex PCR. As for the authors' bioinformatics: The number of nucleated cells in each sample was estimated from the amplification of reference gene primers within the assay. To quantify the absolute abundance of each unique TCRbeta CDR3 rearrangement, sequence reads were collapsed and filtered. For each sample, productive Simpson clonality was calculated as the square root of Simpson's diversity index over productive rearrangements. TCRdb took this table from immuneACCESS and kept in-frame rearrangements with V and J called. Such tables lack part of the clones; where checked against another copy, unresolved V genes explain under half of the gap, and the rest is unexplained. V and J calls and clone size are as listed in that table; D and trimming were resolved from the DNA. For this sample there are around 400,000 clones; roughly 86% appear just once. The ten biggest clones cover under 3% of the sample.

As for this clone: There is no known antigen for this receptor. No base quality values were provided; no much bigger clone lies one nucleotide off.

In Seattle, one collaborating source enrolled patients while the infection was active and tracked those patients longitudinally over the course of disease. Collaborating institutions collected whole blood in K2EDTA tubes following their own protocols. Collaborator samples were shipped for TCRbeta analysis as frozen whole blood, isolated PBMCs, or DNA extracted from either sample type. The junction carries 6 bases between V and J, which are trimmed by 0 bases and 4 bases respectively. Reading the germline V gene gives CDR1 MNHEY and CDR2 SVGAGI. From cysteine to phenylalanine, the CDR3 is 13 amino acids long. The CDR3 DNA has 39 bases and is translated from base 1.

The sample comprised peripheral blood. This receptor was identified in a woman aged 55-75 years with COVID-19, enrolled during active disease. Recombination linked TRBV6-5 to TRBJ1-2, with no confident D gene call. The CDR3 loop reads CASSYSSRYGYTF. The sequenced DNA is TGTGCCAGCAGTTACTCGAGCCGCTATGGCTACACCTTC.